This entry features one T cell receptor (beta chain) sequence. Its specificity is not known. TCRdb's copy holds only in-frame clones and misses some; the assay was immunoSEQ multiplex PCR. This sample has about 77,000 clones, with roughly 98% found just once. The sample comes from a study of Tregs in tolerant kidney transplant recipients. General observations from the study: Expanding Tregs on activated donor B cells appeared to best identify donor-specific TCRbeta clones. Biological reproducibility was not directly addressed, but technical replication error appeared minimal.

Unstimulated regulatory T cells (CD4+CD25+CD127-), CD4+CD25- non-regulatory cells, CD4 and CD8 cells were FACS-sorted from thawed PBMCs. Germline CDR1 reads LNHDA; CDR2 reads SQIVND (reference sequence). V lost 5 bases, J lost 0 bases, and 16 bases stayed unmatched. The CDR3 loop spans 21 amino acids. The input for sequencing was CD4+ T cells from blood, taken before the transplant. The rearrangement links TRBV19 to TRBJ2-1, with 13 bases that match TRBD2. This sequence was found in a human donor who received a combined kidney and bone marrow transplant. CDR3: CASSLKPGLAGFLFSYNEQFF. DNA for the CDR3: TGTGCCAGTAGTCTAAAACCGGGACTAGCGGGATTTCTGTTCTCCTACAATGAGCAGTTCTTC.